Listed below are T cell receptor beta chains from one sample, sequenced in a study of shared clonotypes between healthy human individuals. The table came from immunoSEQ multiplex PCR; TCRdb's copy has only in-frame clones and leaves some out. The table lists 2 million to 3 million clones, over 85% of them singletons, with approximately 0.35% in the top ten. Material: naive CD4+ T cells from PBMCs. All receptors derive from a man between 18 and 35 years old in good health. Some clones in this sample may be carry-over from other donors' samples. Both conserved end residues are part of each CDR3.

V gene: TRBV18
CDR3 protein: CASSPLRDRNTEAFF

V gene: TRBV25-1
CDR3 protein: CASSEWGGRINNEQFF

V gene: TRBV18
CDR3 protein: CASSAGLPNEQFF

V gene: TRBV10-1
CDR3 protein: CASSAGTRGSDTQYF

V gene: TRBV5-1
CDR3 protein: CASSKGPRSLREKLFF

V gene: TRBV7-2
CDR3 protein: CASSLLRAVVYEQYF

V gene: TRBV7-9
CDR3 protein: CASSLPQPAKNIQYF

V gene: TRBV28
CDR3 protein: CASRSLAARNTGELFF

V gene: TRBV10-3
CDR3 protein: CAIGTSGRAYYYEQYF

V gene: TRBV6-4
CDR3 protein: CASSVPLAAVSYEQYF

V gene: TRBV6-5
CDR3 protein: CASRPPSGATEAFF

V gene: TRBV5-5
CDR3 protein: CASSRTGEETQYF

V gene: TRBV6-5
CDR3 protein: CASSYSMTTDTQYF

V gene: TRBV10-3
CDR3 protein: CAISTSGGTYEQYF

V gene: TRBV7-3
CDR3 protein: CASSSRTSGEQFF

V gene: TRBV5-1
CDR3 protein: CASSLGRSTDTQYF

V gene: TRBV28
CDR3 protein: CASSTGTVGAEKLFF

V gene: TRBV9
CDR3 protein: CASSVGSGSFYEQYF

V gene: TRBV6-4
CDR3 protein: CASSDYYTGVPDTQYF

V gene: TRBV5-6
CDR3 protein: CASRAGGGYGYTF

V gene: TRBV6-5
CDR3 protein: CASTRMGAEAFF

V gene: TRBV9
CDR3 protein: CASSVVGRAGLNTGELFF

V gene: TRBV5-1
CDR3 protein: CASSLGLAGSTGELFF

V gene: TRBV29-1
CDR3 protein: CSVDLAAYGYTF

V gene: TRBV4-1
CDR3 protein: CASSQSGEPGKLFF

V gene: TRBV5-4
CDR3 protein: CASSSLVGSPGNEQFF

V gene: TRBV7-8
CDR3 protein: CASSSDRTNTGELFF

V gene: TRBV30
CDR3 protein: CAWRFRGDGYTF

V gene: TRBV28
CDR3 protein: CASSPRGILLAGANVLTF

V gene: TRBV6-1
CDR3 protein: CASREGQGGTDTQYF

V gene: TRBV5-1
CDR3 protein: CASSLLTPGRGAEQYF

V gene: TRBV10-1
CDR3 protein: CASSGADEKEAFF

V gene: TRBV7-9
CDR3 protein: CASTLIESTEAFF

V gene: TRBV2
CDR3 protein: CASRAWTGDSPLHF

V gene: TRBV6-1
CDR3 protein: CASSSRGNTEAFF

V gene: TRBV28
CDR3 protein: CASSLSLAKGQGSSYEQYF

V gene: TRBV28
CDR3 protein: CAGSSPGWDGGYTF

V gene: TRBV5-1
CDR3 protein: CASSFQGRQAFF

V gene: TRBV18
CDR3 protein: CASSPSSDTQYF

V gene: TRBV28
CDR3 protein: CASSLSGGLGAFF

V gene: TRBV19
CDR3 protein: CASSDMERWGYTF